Listed here is a single T cell receptor beta chain. What it recognizes is unknown. The V end lost 6 bases, the J end lost 4 bases, and 15 bases lay between the germline ends. This CDR3 contains 14 residues. Germline V CDR1 and CDR2: MDHEN, SYDVKM. The repertoire was sequenced with immunoSEQ multiplex PCR; TCRdb's copy has only in-frame clones and lacks some. The repertoire includes around 50,000 clones, 86% of them detected once, and about 2.5% sits in the top ten. The data stem from a study of a mutant IDH1 vaccine in newly diagnosed glioma. Turning to the study itself: Earlier treatment was radiotherapy, temozolomide, or both, with most getting both. Regarding the study as a whole: Pseudoprogression apparently tracked independently of changes in top peripheral T cell clonotypes.

Time point noted: baseline, week 1 (first vaccination visit). The treatment here: pre-vaccination baseline after standard-of-care therapy. Each of the donors came in with new WHO grade 3 or 4 astrocytomas that were IDH1-mutant and ATRX-lost. This rearrangement joins TRBV28 to TRBJ1-2, with D uncertain. This TCR was recovered from a man aged 40-55 years with glioma. Sequenced material: PBMCs, taken from a glioma patient treated with radiotherapy, temozolomide or both. CDR3 residues: CASRRQLGSYGYTF. The CDR3 DNA sequence: TGTGCCAGCAGGAGGCAATTGGGATCCTATGGCTACACCTTC.